This T cell receptor (beta chain) is drawn from a study of PD-1 blockade in classical Hodgkin lymphoma. Study in general: The study gave patients nivolumab 3 mg/kg intravenously every 2 weeks.

Time point: cycle 4 day 1 (C4D1), after 5 to 7 weeks of nivolumab. After autologous stem cell transplantation all patients relapsed, and prior brentuximab vedotin exposure differed between cohorts. Clones were sequenced by immunoSEQ multiplex PCR, and TCRdb holds only the in-frame ones, with some missing. Of about 64,000 clones in the sample, roughly 89% were seen once. Turning to this clone: Its antigen is currently unknown.

General study points: Relapsed/refractory patients reportedly had the lowest baseline TCR diversity, below newly diagnosed patients, who were below healthy donors. In CD4+ cells, TCR diversity went up significantly by C4D1, but in CD8+ cells it did not. Nothing has yet pinned down what causes the repertoire differences, possibly disease activity or prior therapy.

The input for sequencing was peripheral blood mononuclear cells (PBMCs), taken before the fourth cycle of nivolumab. This receptor was taken from a human donor with classical Hodgkin lymphoma.

The CDR3 DNA is TGCGCCAGCAGCCAATTCTTATTGTCGACAGGGGCGAACACCGGGGAGCTGTTTTTT. Translation gives CASSQFLLSTGANTGELFF. This rearrangement joins TRBV4-1 to TRBJ2-2, with 8 bases matching TRBD1. Per the germline V gene, CDR1 is MGHRA and CDR2 is YSYEKL. This CDR3 is built from 19 residues. V was clipped by 2 bases and J by 0 bases; unmatched bases: 11.